This T cell receptor beta chain was captured in a study of T cells after yellow fever vaccination. Study at large: Preparation of the low-cell-number fractions used SMART-Seq v4 Ultra Low Input.

There are 14 residues in the CDR3. Trimming cost V 6 bases and J 7 bases; bases outside gene matches: 9. To note about this clonotype: Its cognate antigen is unknown.

Study-wide findings and caveats: At around 96% for CD4 and around 91% for CD8, most primary-vaccination clones showed up again after the booster. Faster peaking, at day 5 versus 15, marked a secondary response that was weaker.

The 5'RACE template-switching step produced TCR cDNA and added a universal primer site and UMIs. Each CDR3 protein gets one entry after TCRdb re-called the 5' RACE reads with MiXCR. This table holds approximately 510,000 distinct CDR3 sequences, 21% found once. The sequencing used PBMCs, collected less than 25 days after the first yellow fever vaccination. The V and J genes are TRBV23-1 and TRBJ1-5; 7 bases are shared with TRBD1. TRBV23-1 belongs to the ORF category, with a function that is uncertain. The sequence was collected from a man aged 18 to 35 who received the YFV17D yellow fever vaccine. For the CDR3, the DNA is TGCGCCAGCAGCCACAATACAGGGGAACAGCCCCAGCATTTT. The encoded protein is CASSHNTGEQPQHF.